The sequence of this T cell receptor (beta chain) was determined in a study of blood T cell repertoires in COVID-19. As for the study in general: Acute and convalescent COVID-19 specimens originated in the United States, Italy and Spain. In each case, the material was cDNA or gDNA derived from T cells, B-cell-depleted T cells, or PBMCs.

The germline V and J ends were trimmed by 2 bases and 4 bases, with 7 bases remaining between them. The CDR3 contains 13 residues. Germline assignment: CDR1 SEHNR and CDR2 FQNEAQ (reference sequence). In regard to this clone: Other DNA sequences of this sample code for an identical CDR3.

Per the study methods: The authors estimated nucleated cell counts from reference gene primer amplification. Method: immunoSEQ multiplex PCR; TCRdb's copy keeps in-frame clones and lacks some. Clonal size and the V and J genes are those of that table, whereas D and trimming came from the DNA. The sample yields approximately 26,000 clones, roughly nine tenths seen once. The TCR was taken from a man aged 70-80 years with active COVID-19. Sequences were obtained from peripheral blood. The V call is TRBV7-9, the J call TRBJ2-3; D may be TRBD2 (6 bases). The CDR3 region is CASSLPGADTQYF. CDR3 DNA: TGTGCCAGCAGCTTACCGGGGGCAGATACGCAGTATTTT.